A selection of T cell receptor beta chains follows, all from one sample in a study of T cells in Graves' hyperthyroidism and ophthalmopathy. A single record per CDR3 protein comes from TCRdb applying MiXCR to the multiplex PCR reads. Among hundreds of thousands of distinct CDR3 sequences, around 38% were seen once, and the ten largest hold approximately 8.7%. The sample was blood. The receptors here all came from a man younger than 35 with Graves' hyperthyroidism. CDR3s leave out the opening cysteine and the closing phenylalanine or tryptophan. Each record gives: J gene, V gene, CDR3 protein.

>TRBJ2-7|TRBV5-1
ASSPSERGTYEQY
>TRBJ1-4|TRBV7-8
ASSWEGEKLF
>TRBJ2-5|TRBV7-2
ASSLNSGRVETQY
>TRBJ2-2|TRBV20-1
SANGLAGGSVRELF
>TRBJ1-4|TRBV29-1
SVADRGHEKLF
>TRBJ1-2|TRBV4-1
ASSQGGTGNYGYT
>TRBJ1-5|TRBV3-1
ASSQALGYNQPQH
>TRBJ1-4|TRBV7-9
ASSSPSTEAGKLF
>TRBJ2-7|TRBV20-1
SASYREVSYEQY
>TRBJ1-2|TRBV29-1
SLKGGNYGYT
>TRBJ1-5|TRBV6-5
ASAPGAYSNQPQH
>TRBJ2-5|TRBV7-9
ASRREETQY
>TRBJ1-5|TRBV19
ASSIGLQPQH
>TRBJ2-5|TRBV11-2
ASNPSGVRETQY
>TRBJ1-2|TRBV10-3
AISEEANYGYT
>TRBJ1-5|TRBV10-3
ASSYSGERPQH
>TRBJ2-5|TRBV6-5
ASSRGLASLQNTQY
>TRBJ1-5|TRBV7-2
ASSLSGQINQPQH
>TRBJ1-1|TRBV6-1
ASKKQTNTEAF
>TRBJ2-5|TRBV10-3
AISEKEREETQY
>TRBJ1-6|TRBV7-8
ASSLVGRPSYNSPLH
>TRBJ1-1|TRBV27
ASSPYMDTEAF
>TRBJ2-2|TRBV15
ATSRDWGGELF
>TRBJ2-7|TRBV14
AWRDGVTYEQY
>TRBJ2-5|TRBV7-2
ASSLGARSVETQY
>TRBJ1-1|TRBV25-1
ASGTPLGQGLSEAF
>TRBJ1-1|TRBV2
ASSPNPWTGAWTEAF
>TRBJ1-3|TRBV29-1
SVAVTGAGDTIY
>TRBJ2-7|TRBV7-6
ASSLTGADEQY
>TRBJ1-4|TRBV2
ASTYSAENEKLF
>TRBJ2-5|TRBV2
ASSEEEQTGWETQY
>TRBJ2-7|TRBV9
ASSSIDGEGSYEQY
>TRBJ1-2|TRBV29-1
SPEATYGYT
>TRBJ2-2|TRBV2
ASRGFRVADTGELF
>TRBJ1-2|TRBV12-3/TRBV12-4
ASSQDVRNYGYT
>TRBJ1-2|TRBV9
ASSGRRGQGATDGYT
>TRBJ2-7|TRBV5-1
ASSFTSGVEGKY
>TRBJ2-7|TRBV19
ASSDIGSSGTSYEQY
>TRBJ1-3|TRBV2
ASREDNSGNTIY
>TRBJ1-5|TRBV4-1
ASSQGALNQPQD
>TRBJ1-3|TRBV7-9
ASSLALGQTNTIY
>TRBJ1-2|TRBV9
ASSGPRGYGYT
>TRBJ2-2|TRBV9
ASSVEASPTGELF
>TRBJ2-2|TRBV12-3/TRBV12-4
ASSLGGASGELF
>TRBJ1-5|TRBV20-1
SAGGLQNSNQPQH
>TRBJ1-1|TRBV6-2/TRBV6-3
ASSRGDEMEAF
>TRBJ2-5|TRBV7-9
ASSRGAYGEETQY
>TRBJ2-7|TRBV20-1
SARVALSDEQY
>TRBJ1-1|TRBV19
ASTSVEGKTEAF
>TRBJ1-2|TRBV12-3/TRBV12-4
ASSLGDRTYGYT